This T cell receptor beta chain was retrieved from a study of PD-L1 blockade in urothelial cancer. Across the study: The patients first took atezolizumab in the mid-2010s, receiving 1,200 mg intravenously every 3 weeks. Bladder-origin urothelial cancer in males covered about 90% of the 29 patients. The study recovered a median of about 150,000 T cells per blood sample.

The CDR3 is made up of 13 amino acids. Trimming took off 2 bases at V and 1 base at J, with 6 bases between the two ends. In germline, CDR1 is SGHKS, CDR2 YYEKEE (reference sequence). Patient sample counts ranged from 1 to 8, pretreatment and on-treatment. Clones were sequenced by immunoSEQ multiplex PCR, and TCRdb holds only the in-frame ones, with some missing. Of approximately 100,000 clones in the sample, roughly 88% were seen once. This chain uses TRBV5-5 with TRBJ1-1; no clear D gene. Sequencing was performed on PBMCs, taken around atezolizumab (anti-PD-L1) treatment. This receptor was obtained from a man aged 45 to 65 with urothelial cancer. The CDR3 DNA sequence: TGTGCCAGCAGCTTCTCAGGGAACACTGAAGCTTTCTTT. Amino acid sequence: CASSFSGNTEAFF.